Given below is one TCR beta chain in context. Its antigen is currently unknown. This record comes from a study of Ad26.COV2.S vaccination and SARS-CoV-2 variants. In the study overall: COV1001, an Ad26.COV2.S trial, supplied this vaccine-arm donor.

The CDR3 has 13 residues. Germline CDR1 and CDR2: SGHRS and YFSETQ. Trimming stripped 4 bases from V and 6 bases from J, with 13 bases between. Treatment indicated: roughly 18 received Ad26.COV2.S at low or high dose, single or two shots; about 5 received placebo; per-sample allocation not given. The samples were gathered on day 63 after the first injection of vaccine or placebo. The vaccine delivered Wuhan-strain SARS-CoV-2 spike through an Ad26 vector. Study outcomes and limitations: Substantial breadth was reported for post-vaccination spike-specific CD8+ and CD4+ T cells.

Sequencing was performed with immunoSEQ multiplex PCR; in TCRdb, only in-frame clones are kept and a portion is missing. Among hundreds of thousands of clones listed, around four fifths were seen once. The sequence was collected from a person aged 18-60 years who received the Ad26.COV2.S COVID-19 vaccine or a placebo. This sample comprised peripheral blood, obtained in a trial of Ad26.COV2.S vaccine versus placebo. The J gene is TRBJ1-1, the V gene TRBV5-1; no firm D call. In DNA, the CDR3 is TGCGCCAGCAGCATCGACCCCTCACCTGAAGCTTTCTTT. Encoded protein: CASSIDPSPEAFF.